The 17 T cell receptor beta chains presented below share a single source sample, sequenced in a study of blood T cell repertoires in COVID-19. Libraries were prepared by immunoSEQ multiplex PCR; TCRdb keeps only in-frame clonotypes and omits some of them. The sample shows approximately 62,000 clones, approximately 90% of them seen only once. Sample: peripheral blood. The receptors originated from a human donor with active COVID-19. The donor label of this sample is uncertain.

The rearrangement links TRBV6-2 or TRBV6-3 to TRBJ2-7, with TRBD1 as a possible D gene (6 bases). The germline V gene encodes CDR1 MNHEY and CDR2 SVGEGT. V gave up 0 bases and J gave up 1 base, with 7 bases separating them. The CDR3 covers 14 residues. CDR3 sequence (DNA): TGTGCCAGCAGTTACTCGGACAGTTCCTACGAGCAGTACTTC. It yields the protein CASSYSDSSYEQYF.

This clone was observed a single time. The chain links TRBV11-2 to TRBJ2-3; 9 bases map to TRBD2. V lost 4 bases to trimming and J lost 3 bases; unmatched junction nucleotides: 8. The germline V gene has CDR1 SGHAT and CDR2 FQNNGV. The length of the CDR3 is 16 residues. In nucleotides, the CDR3 is TGTGCCAGCAGCTCCCCCGGACTAGCGCAAACAGATACGCAGTATTTT. This translates into CASSSPGLAQTDTQYF.

The chain joins TRBV27 to TRBJ2-7, with TRBD1 matching over 12 bases. The CDR3 consists of 14 residues. CDR1 is MNHEY, CDR2 SMNVEV, per germline (reference sequence). The ends lost 3 bases at V and 5 bases at J; junction bases unmatched: 2. For the CDR3, the DNA is TGTGCCAGCAGTTTGGGGACAGGGGGCGACGAGCAGTACTTC. This sequence encodes CASSLGTGGDEQYF.

The chain links TRBV18 to TRBJ2-3; 8 positions match TRBD2. There are 15 residues in the CDR3. Germline V gene lookup returns CDR1 KGHSH and CDR2 LQKENI. J gave up 5 bases and V 1 base, and 5 bases lay outside the gene matches. The CDR3: CASSPQLRGVDTQYF. The CDR3 nucleotides read TGTGCCAGCTCACCACAGCTGCGGGGGGTAGATACGCAGTATTTT.

This chain uses TRBV23-1 with TRBJ1-1; 11 nucleotides agree with TRBD1. TRBV23-1 is designated an ORF whose function remains uncertain. The CDR3 extends over 15 amino acids. The ends lost 6 bases at V and 2 bases at J; junction bases unmatched: 5. The CDR3 region is CASSRDRGSNTEAFF. CDR3 sequence (DNA): TGCGCCAGCAGCCGGGACAGGGGGTCAAACACTGAAGCTTTCTTT.

The rearrangement links TRBV6-5 to TRBJ2-7; TRBD2 matches at 8 bases. V shed 6 bases, J shed 1 base, and the junction held 8 bases outside the gene matches. Germline V CDR1 and CDR2: MNHEY, SVGAGI. The CDR3 spans 15 residues. The CDR3 DNA reads TGTGCCAGCAGACCAGCTAGCGGGCCTTCCTACGAGCAGTACTTC. Translating gives CASRPASGPSYEQYF.

The rearrangement uses TRBV20-1 and TRBJ2-7; 9 bases match TRBD1. This CDR3 region has 15 residues. The germline CDR1 and CDR2 sequences are DFQATT and SNEGSKA (reference sequence). V gave up 3 bases and J gave up 4 bases; unmatched junction bases: 10. CDR3 region: CSASLLRGQGYEQYF. For the CDR3, the DNA is TGCAGTGCTAGTCTTTTAAGGGGACAGGGTTACGAGCAGTACTTC.

The chain combines TRBV27 with TRBJ1-5; 7 bases align to TRBD1. Germline trimming cut 5 bases from V and 0 bases from J; bases unmatched to any gene: 4. Germline-derived CDR1 and CDR2 are MNHEY and SMNVEV (reference sequence). This CDR3 has 15 residues. For the CDR3, the DNA is TGTGCCAGCAGTCGAGGGGGCAGTAGCAATCAGCCCCAGCATTTT. It codes for CASSRGGSSNQPQHF.

This clone occurred a few times. The chain links TRBV5-4 to TRBJ1-6; a weak D match, TRBD1 (6 bases). Per the germline V gene, CDR1 is SGHNT and CDR2 is YYREEE (reference sequence). V lost 0 bases and J lost 8, with 12 bases in between. The CDR3 totals 15 residues. The CDR3 spells CASSLAGRGYSPLHF. CDR3 nucleotides: TGTGCCAGCAGCTTGGCGGGCAGGGGTTATTCACCCCTCCACTTT.

This rearrangement joins TRBV19 to TRBJ2-1, with 9 bases fitting TRBD1. CDR3 length: 16 amino acids. Germline-derived CDR1 and CDR2 are LNHDA and SQIVND (reference sequence). Trimming removed 6 bases from V and 0 bases from J; junction bases left unmatched: 6. CDR3 nucleotide sequence: TGTGCCAGTAGCGATAACAGGGGGCCCTCCTACAATGAGCAGTTCTTC. Translation: CASSDNRGPSYNEQFF.

The J gene is TRBJ2-1, the V gene TRBV4-1; D remains ambiguous. Germline CDR1 MGHRA, CDR2 YSYEKL. The CDR3 runs 13 residues. The ends were cut back, 0 bases at V and 9 bases at J, with 9 bases in the middle. The DNA for the CDR3 is TGCGCCAGCAGCCAAGAACGCAGGTTTGAGCAGTTCTTC. Its protein is CASSQERRFEQFF.

This chain links TRBV5-3 with TRBJ1-2, with unresolved D. TRBV5-3 is filed as an ORF, its function uncertain. V dropped 1 base and J dropped 8 bases, with 9 bases sitting between them. This CDR3 comprises 12 residues. The CDR3 region is CARSLYAWGYTF. CDR3 coding DNA: TGTGCCAGAAGCTTGTATGCGTGGGGCTACACCTTC.

V usage is TRBV25-1 and J usage is TRBJ2-7; 7 nucleotides agree with TRBD1. There are 15 residues in the CDR3. Germline assignment: CDR1 MGHDK and CDR2 SYGVNS. V lost 4 bases, J lost 4 bases, and 10 bases stayed unmatched. CDR3 bases: TGTGCCAGCAGTGGCCAAGGGGGCCGACAGTACGAGCAGTACTTC. It yields the protein CASSGQGGRQYEQYF.

V usage is TRBV30 and J usage is TRBJ2-5; 7 bases align to TRBD2. There are 14 residues in the CDR3. The germline V gene has CDR1 GTSNPN and CDR2 SVGIG (reference sequence). V lost 6 bases and J lost 4; bases outside the gene matches: 11. DNA of the CDR3: TGTGCCTGCGCGGCGGCGGGAGTCGGAGAGACCCAGTACTTC. Amino acids: CACAAAGVGETQYF.

In DNA form, the CDR3 reads TGTGCCTGGATGGCCAGGGCTGGAAACACCATATATTTT. Amino acids: CAWMARAGNTIYF. The genes are TRBV30 and TRBJ1-3, with a possible D match to TRBD1 (5 bases). Trimming shortened V by 4 bases and J by 2 bases, and 9 bases separated the two germline ends. This CDR3 comprises 13 residues. Germline V lookup: CDR1 GTSNPN, CDR2 SVGIG (reference sequence).

The CDR3 sequence: CASSQVTSNSYEQYF. CDR3 nucleotide sequence: TGTGCCAGCAGCCAAGTAACTAGCAATTCCTACGAGCAGTACTTC. This chain connects TRBV3-1 (or the pseudogene TRBV3-2) to TRBJ2-7; TRBD2 might be the D (6 bases). The CDR3 is 15 amino acids. The V gene's germline CDR1 is LGHDT and CDR2 YNNKEL (reference sequence). V lost 1 base and J 1 base, leaving 11 bases between the germline ends.

The chain combines TRBV24-1 with TRBJ2-4, with D tentatively TRBD2 (6 bases). The CDR3 is 21 residues long. Trimming removed 3 bases from V and 7 bases from J, with 33 bases in between. CDR1 and CDR2 (germline): KGHDR, SFDVKD. This chain's CDR3 is CATSDHDRKLAVVENWNIQYF. The CDR3 region has the DNA TGTGCCACCAGTGATCACGACAGAAAGTTAGCGGTAGTCGAGAATTGGAACATTCAGTACTTC.